This TCR beta chain was sequenced during a study of Graves' ophthalmopathy and Graves' hyperthyroidism. Whole-study findings and limits: The model forecast ophthalmopathy progression, reaching roughly 71% sensitivity and about 72% specificity.

RNA served as the template for amplifying TCR beta CDR3 regions. After a first-round RT-PCR with HTBI primers, a second-round multiplex PCR was run. TCRdb ran MiXCR on the multiplex PCR reads and lists one entry per CDR3 protein. The repertoire holds 580,000 or so distinct CDR3 sequences, with just under 40% as singletons. In its sample, this clonotype was seen a few times. Antigen unknown. CDR1 SGHKS and CDR2 YYEKEE come from the germline V gene (reference sequence). This CDR3 has 13 residues. Trimming removed 0 bases at V and 9 bases at J, with 10 bases between. The clonotype comes from an adult man with Graves' hyperthyroidism. Sample: peripheral blood or thyroid tissue (not recorded which). The chain couples TRBV5-5 to TRBJ1-5, with D unclear. CDR3 coding DNA: TGTGCCAGCAGCTTGGCGACTTTATGGCCCCAGCATTTT. Residues: CASSLATLWPQHF.